A selection of T cell receptor beta chains follows, all from one sample in a study of early stage breast cancer tumors. Profiled with immunoSEQ multiplex PCR; TCRdb holds only in-frame clones, not every one. The repertoire has fewer than 30,000 clones, under 60% of them found once; the top ten carry 7% to 9.5%. Sequencing was carried out using breast tumor tissue. Source of these receptors: a person between 50 and 60 years old with breast cancer. CDR3s include the opening cysteine and the closing phenylalanine or tryptophan. The D gene is left open where the match is weak. Size is stated for part of the rows, as once, few or many counts, or as a class when the clone is expanded.

clone_size: once; v_call: TRBV6-1; j_call: TRBJ1-2; d_call: -; cdr3_aa: CASSVTVGYTF; cdr3_nt: TGTGCCAGCAGTGTGACCGTCGGCTACACCTTC
clone_size: -; v_call: TRBV27; j_call: TRBJ2-3; d_call: -; cdr3_aa: CASSLSDRWVTDTQYF; cdr3_nt: TGTGCCAGCAGTTTATCTGACAGATGGGTCACAGATACGCAGTATTTT
clone_size: -; v_call: TRBV5-1; j_call: TRBJ1-1; d_call: -; cdr3_aa: CASSPKGRGASSWNTEAFF; cdr3_nt: TGCGCCAGCAGCCCTAAAGGGCGGGGGGCATCGAGTTGGAACACTGAAGCTTTCTTT
clone_size: few; v_call: TRBV7-2; j_call: TRBJ1-5; d_call: -; cdr3_aa: CASSLDLNQPQHF; cdr3_nt: TGTGCCAGCAGCTTAGATCTCAATCAGCCCCAGCATTTT
clone_size: large; v_call: TRBV19; j_call: TRBJ1-1; d_call: -; cdr3_aa: CASSTAHLRGSTNTEAFF; cdr3_nt: TGTGCCAGTAGTACCGCACACTTAAGGGGGTCTACGAACACTGAAGCTTTCTTT
clone_size: -; v_call: TRBV7-3; j_call: TRBJ2-1; d_call: TRBD1; cdr3_aa: CASSLLGGGGDEQFF; cdr3_nt: TGTGCCAGCAGCTTACTAGGGGGCGGTGGCGATGAGCAGTTCTTC
clone_size: many; v_call: TRBV5-1; j_call: TRBJ2-7; d_call: -; cdr3_aa: CASSLDQVQYF; cdr3_nt: TGCGCCAGCAGCTTGGATCAGGTGCAGTACTTC
clone_size: -; v_call: TRBV6-5; j_call: TRBJ2-5; d_call: -; cdr3_aa: CASTHQRASVETQYF; cdr3_nt: TGTGCCAGCACCCATCAACGGGCTTCGGTCGAGACCCAGTACTTC
clone_size: few; v_call: TRBV19; j_call: TRBJ1-1; d_call: -; cdr3_aa: CASSMGRNTEAFF; cdr3_nt: TGTGCCAGTAGTATGGGGCGGAACACTGAAGCTTTCTTT
clone_size: -; v_call: TRBV5-1; j_call: TRBJ2-2; d_call: -; cdr3_aa: CASSLVPGTGELFF; cdr3_nt: TGCGCCAGCAGCTTGGTTCCCGGCACCGGGGAGCTGTTTTTT
clone_size: -; v_call: TRBV7-3; j_call: TRBJ1-5; d_call: -; cdr3_aa: CASSSDRAGDQPQHF; cdr3_nt: TGTGCCAGCAGCTCGGACAGAGCGGGGGATCAGCCCCAGCATTTT